This is a list of T cell receptor beta chains from one sample in a study of radiotherapy plus CTLA-4 blockade in lung cancer. The table came from immunoSEQ multiplex PCR; TCRdb's copy has only in-frame clones and leaves some out. This sample yields 80,000 to 100,000 clones, of which roughly four fifths are seen a single time; 3% to 3.5% belongs to the top ten. Sequencing was performed on peripheral blood, taken from a patient treated with radiotherapy plus ipilimumab. The receptors originated from a human donor with non-small cell lung cancer who had a partial response to radiotherapy plus ipilimumab. The CDR3 runs from the conserved cysteine through the conserved F or W. The D gene is left open where the match is weak.

v_call,d_call,j_call,cdr3_nt,cdr3_aa
TRBV5-6,TRBD1,TRBJ2-1,TGTGCCAGCAGCTTGGGTTGGACAGGGAGCTACAATGAGCAGTTCTTC,CASSLGWTGSYNEQFF
TRBV18,.,TRBJ2-3,TGTGCCAGCTCCCGGACAAGCACAGATACGCAGTATTTT,CASSRTSTDTQYF
TRBV27,.,TRBJ1-5,TGTGCCAGCAGTGTCCCCCGAACTTATACCCTCAATCAGCCCCAGCATTTT,CASSVPRTYTLNQPQHF
TRBV18,.,TRBJ2-5,TGTGCCAGCTCCACCCGGAGCCAAGAGACCCAGTACTTC,CASSTRSQETQYF
TRBV28,.,TRBJ1-3,TGTGCCAGTCAGACCGGGACACTGGGAAACACCATATATTTT,CASQTGTLGNTIYF
TRBV5-4,TRBD1,TRBJ2-3,TGTGCCAGCAGCCAGCAGGGGGCCAGCACAGATACGCAGTATTTT,CASSQQGASTDTQYF
TRBV7-3,.,TRBJ1-1,TGTGCCAGCAGCTTCAGTGCGGACACTGAAGCTTTCTTT,CASSFSADTEAFF
TRBV29-1,TRBD1,TRBJ2-2,TGCAGCGTTCAGACAGGGGGCGGTCTTTTGAACACCGGGGAGCTGTTTTTT,CSVQTGGGLLNTGELFF
TRBV19,TRBD1,TRBJ2-3,TGTGCCAGTAGTCTGAGACAGGGCTGGACAGATACGCAGTATTTT,CASSLRQGWTDTQYF
TRBV6-5,.,TRBJ2-7,TGTGCCAGCAGTAGGGAACGACAGTCCTACGAGCAGTACTTC,CASSRERQSYEQYF